This T cell receptor beta chain was obtained from a study of blood T cell repertoires in COVID-19. Study-level background: COVID-19 samples collected from the United States, Italy and Spain covered acute and convalescent phases. Sources were T cells, B-cell-depleted T cells, or PBMCs; the material itself was cDNA or gDNA.

Original analysis: Estimates of nucleated cell counts were drawn from the amplification of reference gene primers. Profiling relied on immunoSEQ multiplex PCR, and the TCRdb table lists in-frame clones only, not all of them. V and J calls plus clone size are reproduced from that table; the DNA served to infer D and trimming. The sample lists about 160,000 clones; around 77% were seen once. Input material: peripheral blood. The clonotype originates from a man between 65 and 79 years old with acute or convalescent COVID-19.

CDR3 sequence (DNA): TGTGCCAGCGGGACAGGAGCATATAGCAATCAGCCCCAGCATTTT. This encodes CASGTGAYSNQPQHF. The gene calls are TRBV28 and TRBJ1-5, with 8 bases matching TRBD1. Germline assignment: CDR1 MDHEN and CDR2 SYDVKM. This CDR3 has 15 residues. The V segment lost 8 bases and the J segment 0 bases; nucleotides outside the gene matches: 6.